Sequencing of this T cell receptor beta chain was carried out in a study of T cell changes during pregnancy in multiple sclerosis. The table came from immunoSEQ multiplex PCR; TCRdb's copy has only in-frame clones and leaves some out. This sample carries 70,000 to 100,000 clones, roughly 93% of them seen once, and the ten largest clones take under 1.3%. V was pared by 5 bases and J by 0 bases, with 3 bases of the junction left unmatched. In germline, CDR1 is SNHLY, CDR2 FYNNEI. The CDR3 is 15 amino acids. This chain links TRBV2 with TRBJ2-4; 8 nucleotides align to TRBD1. This TCR came from a female donor with multiple sclerosis, enrolled in a pregnancy study. The sample consisted of peripheral blood, taken in the first trimester of pregnancy. The CDR3 nucleotides read TGTGCCAGCAGTAACGGACAGGGAGCCAAAAACATTCAGTACTTC. Protein: CASSNGQGAKNIQYF.